This T cell receptor (beta chain) stems from a study of molecular identifiers for immune sequencing clone quantification. Study context: Split five ways in replicates, RNA from around 18,000 or 91,000 naive CD8 cells had four portions sequenced.

Whole-study findings and limits: Beyond 20 RNA copies, clones held over 99% of effector molecules, compared with under 1% in naive cells.

In its sample, this clonotype is medium-sized. Antigen: not known. Each CDR3 protein is one row after TCRdb ran MiXCR on the PCR reads. Found here are fewer than 45,000 distinct CDR3 sequences, about 18% of them singletons; the top ten hold more than 6%. J lost 6 bases, V lost 2 bases, and 4 bases had no gene match. The V gene's germline CDR1 is SGHDT and CDR2 YYEEEE. This CDR3 has 14 residues. The rearrangement links TRBV5-6 to TRBJ1-1, with 10 bases aligning to TRBD1. The clonotype was recovered from a human donor in good health. Some libraries in this study had Jurkat cell RNA spiked in. Sequences were obtained from naive CD8+ T cells from blood, with Jurkat cell RNA spiked in. Indicated subset: FACS-sorted CD8+CD4-CCR7+CD45RA+ naive T cells. CDR3 DNA: TGTGCCAGCAGCTTCGGGACAGGGGCCCCTGAAGCTTTCTTT. Translating it yields CASSFGTGAPEAFF.